This record looks at one T cell receptor beta chain sequence and its context. The entry originates in a study of regulatory T cells in long-lasting Graves disease. Time point reported: persistent/refractory GD, antithyroid drugs over 5 years with positive TRAb. Generation of the TCR library employed RNA extracted from PBMCs. Deletions cut 2 bases from V and 8 bases from J, with 6 bases between. Germline CDR1 LGHDT, CDR2 YNNKEL (reference sequence). This CDR3 comprises 12 residues. To make TCR beta libraries, researchers used iRepertoire HTBI primers and Arm-PCR of CDR3 regions. MiXCR was run by TCRdb on the multiplex PCR reads, yielding one entry per CDR3 protein. Seen here are about 460,000 distinct CDR3 sequences, 20% to 25% observed once, and the top ten hold less than 15%.

Sequencing was performed on peripheral blood mononuclear cells (PBMCs), taken when the disease was refractory, from a patient treated with antithyroid drugs. The receptor's source is a female donor with Graves disease. The rearrangement joins TRBV3-1 to TRBJ1-4; D gene unclear. The CDR3, as DNA: TGTGCCAGCAGCCAATTTGGCGAAAAACTGTTTTTT. It codes for CASSQFGEKLFF.